This T cell receptor (beta chain) stems from a study of T cell repertoires in aging, cancer and after chemotherapy. This clonotype is medium-sized within its sample. Multiplex touch-down PCR with TRB-A/B primers amplified rearranged V-D-J TRB sequences. TCRdb ran MiXCR on the multiplex PCR reads and lists one entry per CDR3 protein. The repertoire holds some 12,000 distinct CDR3 sequences, roughly a quarter seen once, with 1.5% to 2% in the top ten. Peripheral blood genomic DNA, not sorted cells or RNA, was the template. V was clipped by 8 bases and J by 1 base; unmatched bases: 5. CDR3 length: 14 amino acids.

This clonotype was obtained from a human donor in good health. The V and J genes are TRBV12-3 or TRBV12-4 and TRBJ2-3; the match to TRBD1 covers 8 bases. Sequenced sample: blood. CDR3 sequence reads: CASGTGGRTDTQYF. The CDR3 coding sequence is TGTGCCAGCGGGACAGGTGGCCGCACAGATACGCAGTATTTT.